This TCR beta chain stems from a study of T cells after yellow fever vaccination. Across the whole study: Fractions of low cell number were prepared using SMART-Seq v4 Ultra Low Input.

The junction had 6 bases not matched to a gene; V was cut back by 0 bases and J by 4 bases. The CDR3 loop spans 15 amino acids. In germline, CDR1 is GTSNPN, CDR2 SVGIG (reference sequence). General study findings and limits: The CD4 compartment and the CD8 compartment contained a small share of clonotypes in common.

From the 5' RACE reads, TCRdb called clonotypes with MiXCR, one entry per CDR3 protein. The repertoire holds 510,000 or so distinct CDR3 sequences, with around 21% as singletons. Concerning this clonotype itself: Antigen specificity is unknown.

V gene TRBV30 combines with J gene TRBJ2-5; the match to TRBD2 covers 9 bases. The specimen was PBMCs, collected 15 days after the yellow fever booster vaccination. The sequence was collected from a man under 40 who received the YFV17D yellow fever vaccine. This CDR3 is CAWSVWLAGRETQYF. DNA of the CDR3: TGTGCCTGGAGTGTATGGCTAGCGGGACGAGAGACCCAGTACTTC.